Listed below are T cell receptor beta chains from one sample, sequenced in a study of cytomegalovirus exposure and HLA in healthy donors. Sequenced by immunoSEQ multiplex PCR; TCRdb stores in-frame clones only, minus some. The sample lists more than 110,000 clones, roughly four fifths seen once, with 1.4% in the top ten. Input material: PBMCs. The source of these receptors is a woman under 40 in good health and CMV-seronegative. Both conserved end residues are part of each CDR3. Fields, in order: J gene, clone size, D gene, V gene, CDR3 DNA, CDR3 protein. The D gene is left open where the match is weak. Clone size is shown for a subset of rows, as once, few, many or a class of expanded clone.

TRBJ2-5 . . TRBV4-2 TGTGCCAGCAGCCAAGGAGAAAAAGAGACCCAGTACTTC CASSQGEKETQYF
TRBJ2-7 . TRBD1 TRBV11-2 TGTGCCAGCAGCTTAGGGACAGGACCCTACGAGCAGTACTTC CASSLGTGPYEQYF
TRBJ2-4 . TRBD1 TRBV4-3 TGCGCCAGCAGCCTCTCGGCGAACAGGGGGGACATTCAGTACTTC CASSLSANRGDIQYF
TRBJ2-7 . . TRBV11-2 TGTGCCAGCAGTTACGGTTTCAGGGGAGCCTTGGAGCAGTACTTC CASSYGFRGALEQYF
TRBJ1-5 . . TRBV6-6 TGTGCCAGCAGTTACCGGTCGGGCAATCAGCCCCAGCATTTT CASSYRSGNQPQHF
TRBJ2-1 . TRBD2 TRBV27 TGTGCCAGCAGTCGTGGTTTCGGGGGGAATAACAATGAGCAGTTCTTC CASSRGFGGNNNEQFF
TRBJ1-5 medium-sized . TRBV15 TGTGCCACCAGCAGTATGGGGGGGAATCAGCCCCAGCATTTT CATSSMGGNQPQHF
TRBJ1-2 . TRBD1 TRBV30 TGTGCCCGAGGAGTGCGGGACAGAAGCTATGGCTACACCTTC CARGVRDRSYGYTF
TRBJ1-2 . . TRBV6-5 TGTGCCAGCAGGCAGGGGAACTTTAACTATGGCTACACCTTC CASRQGNFNYGYTF
TRBJ1-1 few . TRBV5-1 TGCGCCAGCAGCTTGGGGATTTCGCGGACTGAAGCTTTCTTT CASSLGISRTEAFF
TRBJ2-5 . . TRBV2 TGTGCCAGCACCGGGAGCGGAGAGACCCAGTACTTC CASTGSGETQYF
TRBJ2-5 . . TRBV7-6 TGTGCCAGCAGCTTAGGGGAAGGAGGGCGAGAGACCCAGTACTTC CASSLGEGGRETQYF
TRBJ2-1 . TRBD1 TRBV19 TGTGCCAGTAGTATAGGGGACAGGGGGTTCAATGAGCAGTTCTTC CASSIGDRGFNEQFF
TRBJ2-1 . . TRBV6-1 TGTGCCAGCAGTGAACTACCCCGATTGGATGAGCAGTTCTTC CASSELPRLDEQFF
TRBJ2-5 . TRBD1 TRBV7-6 TGTGCCAGCAGCAACGAACTAGGGACAGCTCAGACCCAGTACTTC CASSNELGTAQTQYF
TRBJ2-3 . . TRBV18 TGTGCCAGCTCTCACGGGCGGGATTCAGATACGCAGTATTTT CASSHGRDSDTQYF
TRBJ1-1 once . TRBV5-6 TGTGCCAGCAGCCCCAAAGGCTTCAGGGGATCCGAAGCTTTCTTT CASSPKGFRGSEAFF
TRBJ2-1 . TRBD2 TRBV4-3 TGCGCCAGCAGCCAAAGTGGGACTAGTCCATACAATGAGCAGTTCTTC CASSQSGTSPYNEQFF
TRBJ1-5 . TRBD1 TRBV28 TGTGCCAGCATTCGGCCAGGGGGCTTGGTGGGCAATCAGCCCCAGCATTTT CASIRPGGLVGNQPQHF
TRBJ1-6 . . TRBV19 TGTGCCAGTAGTGGGCACTCCTATAATTCACCCCTCCACTTT CASSGHSYNSPLHF
TRBJ2-2 . TRBD1 TRBV29-1 TGCAGCGTTGCAGGGGGCCAAGACACCGGGGAGCTGTTTTTT CSVAGGQDTGELFF
TRBJ1-3 . . TRBV7-7 TGTGCTAGCAGCTTACTCCCGGGGTTTGGAAACACCATATATTTT CASSLLPGFGNTIYF
TRBJ2-3 . . TRBV11-3 TGTGCCAGCAGCTTAACAACATCCACAGATACGCAGTATTTT CASSLTTSTDTQYF
TRBJ2-2 . TRBD1 TRBV2 TGTGCCAGCGGCGGGACAGGGAACACCGGGGAGCTGTTTTTT CASGGTGNTGELFF
TRBJ2-5 . . TRBV9 TGTGCCAGCAGCGTAGGAACCGGTAGGGGGGGCTCGGAGACCCAGTACTTC CASSVGTGRGGSETQYF
TRBJ1-1 . . TRBV6-4 TGTGCCAGCAGTTTACAGGGTGGCACTGAAGCTTTCTTT CASSLQGGTEAFF
TRBJ1-2 . . TRBV7-2 TGTGCCAGCAGCCCTGGATCGGGATTTGGCTACACCTTC CASSPGSGFGYTF
TRBJ2-3 . TRBD2 TRBV7-6 TGTGCCAGCAGCTGGACTAGCGCCGGCGCAGATACGCAGTATTTT CASSWTSAGADTQYF
TRBJ1-1 . TRBD1 TRBV5-1 TGCGCCAGCAGCGAACAGGGGCCGCCGACCGAGGCTTTCTTT CASSEQGPPTEAFF
TRBJ2-5 . . TRBV6-5 TGTGCCAGCAGTTACTCGAACCCCAGACAAGAGACCCAGTACTTC CASSYSNPRQETQYF
TRBJ1-3 . TRBD1 TRBV18 TGTGCCAGCTCACAAGGACAGGGTCAATCTGGAAACACCATATATTTT CASSQGQGQSGNTIYF
TRBJ1-6 . TRBD1 TRBV5-1 TGCGCCAGCAGCTCGGGACAGCCTTATTCACCCCTCCACTTT CASSSGQPYSPLHF
TRBJ2-2 . TRBD1 TRBV4-3 TGCGCCAGCAGCCAAGAGTTCAGGGGGCGCACCGGGGAGCTGTTTTTT CASSQEFRGRTGELFF
TRBJ1-4 once TRBD1 TRBV5-1 TGCGCCAGCAGTCGGGGACAGGGGACTAATGAAAAACTGTTTTTT CASSRGQGTNEKLFF
TRBJ1-5 . TRBD1 TRBV9 TGTGCCAGCAGCGGTACAGGGGGTAATCAGCCCCAGCATTTT CASSGTGGNQPQHF